These T cell receptor beta chains were read from a single sample in a study of blood T cell repertoires in COVID-19. The protocol was immunoSEQ multiplex PCR, while the TCRdb copy is restricted to in-frame clones and leaves out a portion. The profile shows about 170,000 clones, approximately 87% of them singletons. Sequenced: PBMCs or T cells enriched from blood (not recorded which). These receptors all come from a woman in her forties or fifties who had recovered from COVID-19. Each CDR3 is given with its conserved first and last residue.

>TRBJ1-4|TRBV7-2
CASSLAGLNLGGEKLFF
>TRBJ2-3|TRBV30
CACLPPRLAGTDTQYF
>TRBJ1-2|TRBV11-2
CASSSSTGDGYTF
>TRBJ2-1|TRBV6-5
CASGTQSNNEQFF
>TRBJ2-3|TRBV3-1/TRBV3-2
CASRGEERDTQYF
>TRBJ2-5|TRBV7-6
CASSLGVAVPQETQYF
>TRBJ2-2|TRBV25-1
CASSAGTGDIGELFF
>TRBJ2-5|TRBV7-2
CASSLGTSVKETQYF
>TRBJ1-3|TRBV5-6
CASSSPRGSGNTIYF
>TRBJ1-2|TRBV19
CASSMSYRKDYGYTF
>TRBJ2-2|TRBV5-4
CASSHGQGRFTGELFF
>TRBJ2-1|TRBV5-5
CASSYGDRVREFF
>TRBJ1-3|TRBV28
CASSHRTGSGNTIYF
>TRBJ1-4|TRBV19
CASRGVATNEKLFF
>TRBJ1-1|TRBV9
CASATGENEAFF
>TRBJ1-5|TRBV7-8
CASSPGVGKGSGNQPQHF
>TRBJ1-2|TRBV5-8
CASSRGTQGAPGYTF
>TRBJ2-3|TRBV27
CASSYSPDTDTQYF
>TRBJ1-2|TRBV3-1/TRBV3-2
CASSQRGSTNYGYTF
>TRBJ2-3|TRBV4-3
CASSQATLAGGPRDTQYF
>TRBJ2-3|TRBV24-1
CATSDPPPAGGDTDTQYF
>TRBJ1-2|TRBV19
CASRSGGFGYTF
>TRBJ1-2|TRBV19
CASITKRDSPTGYTF
>TRBJ1-2|TRBV6-5
CASSYGGEEYGYTF
>TRBJ1-2|TRBV19
CASSEGLKGYGYTF
>TRBJ1-5|TRBV30
CAWSAKKGGVNQPQHF
>TRBJ1-6|TRBV28
CASSLSGTAYNSPLHF
>TRBJ2-3|TRBV5-1
CASRRGAVSTDTQYF
>TRBJ1-1|TRBV7-2
CASSLQGRGARTEAFF
>TRBJ2-1|TRBV9
CASSVVAGDEQFF
>TRBJ2-3|TRBV7-9
CASSFTTSGRAFWLDTQYF
>TRBJ1-1|TRBV5-8
CASSLVVGWTEAFF
>TRBJ1-1|TRBV20-1
CSASPGGRDTEAFF
>TRBJ1-1|TRBV29-1
CSAAAQGGRTEAFF
>TRBJ2-1|TRBV6-5
CASSQGQGGNEQFF
>TRBJ2-1|TRBV6-2/TRBV6-3
CASSYPGLASNNEQFF
>TRBJ2-1|TRBV2
CASSDQTRRSNEQFF
>TRBJ2-5|TRBV11-2
CASSWGGIETQYF
>TRBJ1-1|TRBV30
CAWSVRRGEAFF
>TRBJ2-3|TRBV5-1
CASSLGVGRMDTQYF
>TRBJ1-1|TRBV19
CASKEGGSLRTEAFF